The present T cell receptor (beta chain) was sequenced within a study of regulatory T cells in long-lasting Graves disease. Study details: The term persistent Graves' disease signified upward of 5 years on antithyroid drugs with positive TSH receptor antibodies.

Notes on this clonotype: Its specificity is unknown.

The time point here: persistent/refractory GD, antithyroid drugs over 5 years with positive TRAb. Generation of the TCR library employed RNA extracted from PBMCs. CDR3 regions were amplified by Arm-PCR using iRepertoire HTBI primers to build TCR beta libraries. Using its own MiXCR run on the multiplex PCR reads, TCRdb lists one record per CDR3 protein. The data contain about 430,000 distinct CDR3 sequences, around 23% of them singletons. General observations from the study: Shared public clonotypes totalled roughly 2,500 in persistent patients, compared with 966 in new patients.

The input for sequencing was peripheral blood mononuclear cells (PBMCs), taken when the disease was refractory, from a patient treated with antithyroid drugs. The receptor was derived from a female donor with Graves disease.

In DNA, the CDR3 is TGTGCCACCGGAAAGAACACCGGGGAGCTGTTTTTT. It yields the protein CATGKNTGELFF. V is TRBV15 and J is TRBJ2-2; D is unresolved. Trimming took off 8 bases at V and 1 base at J, with 5 bases between the two ends. Germline V gene sequence: CDR1 LNHNV, CDR2 YYDKDF (reference sequence). This CDR3 has 12 amino acids.